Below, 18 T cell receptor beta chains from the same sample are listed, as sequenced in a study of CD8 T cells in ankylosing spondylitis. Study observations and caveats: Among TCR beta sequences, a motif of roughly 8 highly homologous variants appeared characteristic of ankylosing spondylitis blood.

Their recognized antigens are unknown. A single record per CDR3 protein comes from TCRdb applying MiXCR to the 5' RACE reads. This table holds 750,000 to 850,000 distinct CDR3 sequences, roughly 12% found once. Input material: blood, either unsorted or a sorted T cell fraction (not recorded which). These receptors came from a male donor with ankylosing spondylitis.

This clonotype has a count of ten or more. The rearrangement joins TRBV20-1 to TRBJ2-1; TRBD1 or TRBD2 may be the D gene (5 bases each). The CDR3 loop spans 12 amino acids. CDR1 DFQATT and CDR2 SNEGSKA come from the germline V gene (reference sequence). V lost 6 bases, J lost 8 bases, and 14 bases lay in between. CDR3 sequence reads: CSANRLGDEQFF. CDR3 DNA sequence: TGCAGTGCCAACAGGTTGGGGGATGAGCAGTTCTTC.

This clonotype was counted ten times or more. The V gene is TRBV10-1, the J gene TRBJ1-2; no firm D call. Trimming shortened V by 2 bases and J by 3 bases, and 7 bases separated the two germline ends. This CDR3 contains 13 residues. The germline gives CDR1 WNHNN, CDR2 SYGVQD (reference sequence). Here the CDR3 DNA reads TGCGCCAGCAGTGAGCAAACAGACTATGGCTACACCTTC. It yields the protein CASSEQTDYGYTF.

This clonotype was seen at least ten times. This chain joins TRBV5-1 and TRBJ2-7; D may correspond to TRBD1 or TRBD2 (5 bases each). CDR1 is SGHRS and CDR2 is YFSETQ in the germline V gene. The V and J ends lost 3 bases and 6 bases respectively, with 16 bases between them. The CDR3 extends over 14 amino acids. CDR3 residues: CASSSGQPRGEQYF. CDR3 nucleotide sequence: TGCGCCAGCAGCTCAGGACAACCGAGGGGCGAGCAGTACTTC.

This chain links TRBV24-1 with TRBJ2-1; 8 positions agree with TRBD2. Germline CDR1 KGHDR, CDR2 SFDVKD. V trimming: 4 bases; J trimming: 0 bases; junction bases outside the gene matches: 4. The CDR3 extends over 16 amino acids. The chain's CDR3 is CATSETGGGSYNEQFF. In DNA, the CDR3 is TGTGCCACCAGTGAAACGGGAGGGGGCTCCTACAATGAGCAGTTCTTC.

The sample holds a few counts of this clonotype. CDR3 bases: TGTGCCAGCTCACCACGGACTAGCCGAAGCACAGATACGCAGTATTTT. Translated, it gives CASSPRTSRSTDTQYF. This sequence joins TRBV18 and TRBJ2-3; 8 nucleotides line up with TRBD2. V was clipped by 1 base and J by 0 bases; unmatched bases: 3. CDR3 length: 16 amino acids. Germline V lookup: CDR1 KGHSH, CDR2 LQKENI.

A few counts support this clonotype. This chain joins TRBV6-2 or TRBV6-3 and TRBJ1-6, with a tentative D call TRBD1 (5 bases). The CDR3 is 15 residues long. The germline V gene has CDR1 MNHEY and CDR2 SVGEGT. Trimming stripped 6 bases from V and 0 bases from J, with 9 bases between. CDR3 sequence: CASRRQGSYNSPLHF. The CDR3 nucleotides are TGTGCCAGCAGACGGCAGGGCTCCTATAATTCACCCCTCCACTTT.

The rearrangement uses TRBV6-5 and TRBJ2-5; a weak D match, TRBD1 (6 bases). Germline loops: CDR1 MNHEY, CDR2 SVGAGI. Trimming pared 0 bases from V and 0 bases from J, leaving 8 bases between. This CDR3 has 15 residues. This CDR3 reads CASSYSRTDQETQYF. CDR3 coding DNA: TGTGCCAGCAGTTACTCGAGGACAGACCAAGAGACCCAGTACTTC.

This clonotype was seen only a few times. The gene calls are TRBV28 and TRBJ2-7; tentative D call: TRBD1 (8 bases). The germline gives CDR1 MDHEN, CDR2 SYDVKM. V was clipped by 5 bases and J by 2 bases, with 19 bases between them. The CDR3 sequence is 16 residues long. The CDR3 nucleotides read TGTGCCAGCAGTGGCGGGGGTTGGGACAGGACCTACGAGCAGTACTTC. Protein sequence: CASSGGGWDRTYEQYF.

The CDR3 DNA reads as TGCGCCAGCAGCTCCACAGGGTGGAATTCACCCCTCCACTTT. Encoded protein: CASSSTGWNSPLHF. V is TRBV5-1 and J is TRBJ1-6; a possible D gene is TRBD1 (6 bases). V shed 3 bases and J shed 7 bases, with 11 bases lying between them. Germline V gene data show CDR1 as SGHRS and CDR2 as YFSETQ. This CDR3 spans 14 amino acids.

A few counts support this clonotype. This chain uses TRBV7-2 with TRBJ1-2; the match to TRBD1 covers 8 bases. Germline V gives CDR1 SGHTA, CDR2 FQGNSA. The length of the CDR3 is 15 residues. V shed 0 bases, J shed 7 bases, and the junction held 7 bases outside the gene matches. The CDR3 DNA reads TGTGCCAGCAGCTTAGCGATCGGACAGGGACGTGGCTACACCTTC. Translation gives CASSLAIGQGRGYTF.

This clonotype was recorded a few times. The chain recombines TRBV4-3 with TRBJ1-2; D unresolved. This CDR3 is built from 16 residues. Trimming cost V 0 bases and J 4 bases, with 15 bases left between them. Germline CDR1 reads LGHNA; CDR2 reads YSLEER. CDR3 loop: CASSQDTRARIYGYTF. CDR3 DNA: TGCGCCAGCAGCCAAGATACGCGGGCTCGGATCTATGGCTACACCTTC.

This CDR3 is CSARKGGEQFF. The CDR3, as DNA: TGCAGTGCTAGGAAGGGGGGTGAGCAGTTCTTC. The V gene is TRBV20-1, the J gene TRBJ2-1; D might be TRBD1 or TRBD2, each matching 6 bases. The CDR3 sequence is 11 residues long. The V gene's germline CDR1 is DFQATT and CDR2 SNEGSKA (reference sequence). V lost 3 bases to trimming and J lost 9 bases, with 9 bases between them.

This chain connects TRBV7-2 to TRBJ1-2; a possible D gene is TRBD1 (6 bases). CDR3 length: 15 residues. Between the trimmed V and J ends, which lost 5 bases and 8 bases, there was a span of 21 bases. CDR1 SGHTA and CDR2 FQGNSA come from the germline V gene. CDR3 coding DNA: TGTGCCAGCAGCCCTCAGGGTCGGGGGCTGGGCGGCTACACCTTC. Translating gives CASSPQGRGLGGYTF. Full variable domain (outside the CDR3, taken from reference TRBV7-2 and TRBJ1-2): GAGVSQSPSNKVTEKGKDVELRCDPISGHTALYWYRQSLGQGLEFLIYFQGNSAPDKSGLPSDRFSAERTGGSVSTLTIQRTQQEDSAVYLCASSPQGRGLGGYTFGSGTRLTVV.

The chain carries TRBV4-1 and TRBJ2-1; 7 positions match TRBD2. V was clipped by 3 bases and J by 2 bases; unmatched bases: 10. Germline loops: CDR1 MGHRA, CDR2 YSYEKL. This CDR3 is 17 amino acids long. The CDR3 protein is CASSHSGGSRTYNEQFF. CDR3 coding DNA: TGCGCCAGCAGCCATTCTGGCGGGAGTAGGACCTACAATGAGCAGTTCTTC.

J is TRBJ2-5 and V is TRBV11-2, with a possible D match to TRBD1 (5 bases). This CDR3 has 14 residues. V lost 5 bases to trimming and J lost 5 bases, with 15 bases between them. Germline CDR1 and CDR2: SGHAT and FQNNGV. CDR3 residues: CASSQGWGKETQYF. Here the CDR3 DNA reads TGTGCCAGCAGCCAGGGCTGGGGTAAGGAGACCCAGTACTTC.

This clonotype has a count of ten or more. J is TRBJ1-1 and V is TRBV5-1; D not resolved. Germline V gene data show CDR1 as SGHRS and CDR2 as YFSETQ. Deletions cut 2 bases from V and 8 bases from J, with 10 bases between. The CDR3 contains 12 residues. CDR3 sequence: CASSFPAGEAFF. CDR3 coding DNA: TGCGCCAGCAGCTTTCCTGCGGGAGAAGCTTTCTTT.

The CDR3 coding sequence is TGTGCCATCAGTGAGGTTGCGGGAGGAGCTTTCTTT. Encoded protein: CAISEVAGGAFF. The J gene is TRBJ1-1, the V gene TRBV10-3; no reliable D call. V dropped 2 bases and J dropped 10 bases, with 11 bases sitting between them. Germline V gene sequence: CDR1 ENHRY, CDR2 SYGVKD. The CDR3 covers 12 residues.

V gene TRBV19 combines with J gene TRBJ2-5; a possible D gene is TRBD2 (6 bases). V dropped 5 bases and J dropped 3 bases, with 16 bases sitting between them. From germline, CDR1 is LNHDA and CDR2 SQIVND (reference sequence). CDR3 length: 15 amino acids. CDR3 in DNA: TGTGCCAGTAGTGCCGCGGGATCCGGGAAAGAGACCCAGTACTTC. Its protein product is CASSAAGSGKETQYF.